This record looks at one T cell receptor beta chain sequence and its context. This sample is drawn from a study of blood T cell repertoires in COVID-19. About the study: Sites in the United States, Italy and Spain provided acute and convalescent COVID-19 samples. The cDNA or gDNA used as material had been derived from T cells, B-cell-depleted T cells, or PBMCs.

In the original workflow: Using reference gene primer amplification, nucleated cell counts were estimated. Libraries were prepared by immunoSEQ multiplex PCR; TCRdb keeps only in-frame clonotypes and omits some of them. V and J calls plus clone size are reproduced from that table; the DNA served to infer D and trimming. The sample yields 240,000 or so clones, around 90% seen once. This CDR3 has 13 residues. CDR1 and CDR2 (germline): SGHTS, YDEGEE. V dropped 4 bases and J dropped 8 bases, with 13 bases sitting between them. The source material was peripheral blood. V usage is TRBV5-8 and J usage is TRBJ2-1; D uncertain. This sequence originates from a man in his sixties who had recovered from COVID-19. CDR3 in amino acids: CASSPLGADEQFF. In DNA form, the CDR3 reads TGTGCCAGCAGCCCCTTGGGTGCGGATGAGCAGTTCTTC.